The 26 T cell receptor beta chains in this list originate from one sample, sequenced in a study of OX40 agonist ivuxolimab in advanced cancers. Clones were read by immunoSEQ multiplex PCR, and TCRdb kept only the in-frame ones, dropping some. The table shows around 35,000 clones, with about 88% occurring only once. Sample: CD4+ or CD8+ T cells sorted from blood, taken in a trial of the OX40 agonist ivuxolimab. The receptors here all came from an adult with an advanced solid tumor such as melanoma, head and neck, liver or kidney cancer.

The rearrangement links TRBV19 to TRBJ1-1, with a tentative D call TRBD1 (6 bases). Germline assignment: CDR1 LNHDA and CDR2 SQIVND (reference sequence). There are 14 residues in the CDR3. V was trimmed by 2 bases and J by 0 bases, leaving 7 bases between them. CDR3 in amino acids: CASSIQGMNTEAFF. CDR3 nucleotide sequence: TGTGCCAGTAGTATACAGGGGATGAACACTGAAGCTTTCTTT.

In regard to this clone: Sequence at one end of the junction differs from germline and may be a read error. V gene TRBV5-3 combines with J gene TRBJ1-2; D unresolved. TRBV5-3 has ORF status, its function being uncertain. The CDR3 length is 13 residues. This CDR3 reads CASSLGDFYGYTF. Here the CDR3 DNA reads TGTGCCAGCAGCTTAGGAGACTTCTATGGCTACACCTTC.

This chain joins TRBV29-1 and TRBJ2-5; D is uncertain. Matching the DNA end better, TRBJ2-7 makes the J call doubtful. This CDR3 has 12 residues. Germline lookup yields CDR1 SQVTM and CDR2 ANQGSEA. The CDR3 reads CSVSDASYEQYF. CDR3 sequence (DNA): TGCAGCGTCTCGGATGCCTCCTACGAGCAGTACTTC.

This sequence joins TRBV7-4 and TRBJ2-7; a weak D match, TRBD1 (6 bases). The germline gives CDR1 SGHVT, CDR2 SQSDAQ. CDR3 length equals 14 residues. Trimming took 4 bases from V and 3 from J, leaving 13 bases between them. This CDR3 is CASSSSDSNYEQYF. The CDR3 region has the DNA TGTGCCAGCAGCTCTTCGGACAGCAACTACGAGCAGTACTTC.

CDR3 residues: CASSLRGPPNTEAFF. CDR3 in DNA: TGTGCCAGCAGTTTGAGGGGGCCACCGAACACTGAAGCTTTCTTT. The chain couples TRBV6-5 to TRBJ1-1; 7 nucleotides align to TRBD1. This CDR3 spans 15 amino acids. Germline V CDR1 and CDR2: MNHEY, SVGAGI. V trimming: 4 bases; J trimming: 1 base; junction bases outside the gene matches: 6.

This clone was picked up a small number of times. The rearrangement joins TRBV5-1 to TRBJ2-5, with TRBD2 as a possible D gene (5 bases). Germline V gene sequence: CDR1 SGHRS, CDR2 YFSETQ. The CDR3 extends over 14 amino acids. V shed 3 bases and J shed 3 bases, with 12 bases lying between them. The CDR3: CASSWSGDEETQYF. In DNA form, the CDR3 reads TGCGCCAGCAGCTGGAGCGGTGACGAAGAGACCCAGTACTTC.

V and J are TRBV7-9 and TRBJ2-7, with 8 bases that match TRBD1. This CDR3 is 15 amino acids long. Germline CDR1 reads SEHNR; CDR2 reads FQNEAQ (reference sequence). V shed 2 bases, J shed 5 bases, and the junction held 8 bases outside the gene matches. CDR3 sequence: CASSLRTGTLDEQYF. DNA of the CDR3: TGTGCCAGCAGCTTAAGGACAGGGACCTTAGACGAGCAGTACTTC.

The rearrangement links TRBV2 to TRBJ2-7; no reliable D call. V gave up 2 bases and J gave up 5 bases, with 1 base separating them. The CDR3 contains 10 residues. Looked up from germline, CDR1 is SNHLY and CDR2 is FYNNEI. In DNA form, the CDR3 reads TGTGCCAGCAGTGAAAACGAGCAGTACTTC. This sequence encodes CASSENEQYF.

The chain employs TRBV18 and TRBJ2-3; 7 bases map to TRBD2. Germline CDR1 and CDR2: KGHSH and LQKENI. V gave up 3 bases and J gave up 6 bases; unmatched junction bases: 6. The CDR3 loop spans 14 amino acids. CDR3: CASSPSVRGDTQYF. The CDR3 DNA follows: TGTGCCAGCTCACCTTCGGTGCGGGGGGATACGCAGTATTTT.

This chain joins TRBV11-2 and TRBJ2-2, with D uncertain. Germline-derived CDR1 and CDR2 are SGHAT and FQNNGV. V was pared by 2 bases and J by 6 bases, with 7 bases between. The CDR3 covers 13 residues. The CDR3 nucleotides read TGTGCCAGCAGCTTATCAGGCGCCGGGGAGCTGTTTTTT. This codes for CASSLSGAGELFF.

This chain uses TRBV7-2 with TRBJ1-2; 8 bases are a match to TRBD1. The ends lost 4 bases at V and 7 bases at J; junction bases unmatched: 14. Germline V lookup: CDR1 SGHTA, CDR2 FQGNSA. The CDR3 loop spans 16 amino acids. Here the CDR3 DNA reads TGTGCCAGCAGCTCGCCCCGATCAGGGGGCGCGAGTGGCTACACCTTC. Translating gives CASSSPRSGGASGYTF.

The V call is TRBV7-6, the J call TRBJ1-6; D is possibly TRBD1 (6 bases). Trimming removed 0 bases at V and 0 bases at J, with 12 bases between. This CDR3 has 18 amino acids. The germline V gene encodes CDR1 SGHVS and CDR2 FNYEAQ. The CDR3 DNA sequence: TGTGCCAGCAGCTTAGCGGGGGGCCTGAGCTCCTATAATTCACCCCTCCACTTT. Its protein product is CASSLAGGLSSYNSPLHF.

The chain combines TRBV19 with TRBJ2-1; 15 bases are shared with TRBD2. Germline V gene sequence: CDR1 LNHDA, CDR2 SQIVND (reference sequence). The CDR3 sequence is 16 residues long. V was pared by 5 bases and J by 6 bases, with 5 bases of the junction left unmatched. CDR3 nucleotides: TGTGCCAGTAGTTCAAGGACTAGCGGGGGGGCCAATGAGCAGTTCTTC. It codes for CASSSRTSGGANEQFF.

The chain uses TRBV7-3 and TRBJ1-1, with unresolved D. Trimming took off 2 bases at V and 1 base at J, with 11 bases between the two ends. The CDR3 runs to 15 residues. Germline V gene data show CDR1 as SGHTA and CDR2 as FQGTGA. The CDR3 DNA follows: TGTGCCAGCAGCTTAGGCGGAGCTGGGAACACTGAAGCTTTCTTT. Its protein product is CASSLGGAGNTEAFF.

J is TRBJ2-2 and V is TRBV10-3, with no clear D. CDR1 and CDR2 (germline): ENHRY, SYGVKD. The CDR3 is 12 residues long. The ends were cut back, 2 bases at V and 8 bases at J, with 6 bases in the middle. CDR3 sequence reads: CAISEGLGELFF. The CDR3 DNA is TGTGCCATCAGTGAGGGGTTAGGGGAGCTGTTTTTT.

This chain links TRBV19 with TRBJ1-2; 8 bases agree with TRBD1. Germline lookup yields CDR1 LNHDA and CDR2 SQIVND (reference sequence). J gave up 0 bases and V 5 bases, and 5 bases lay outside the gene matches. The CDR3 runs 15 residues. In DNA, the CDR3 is TGTGCCAGTAGTTCTGGGACAGGAGCTAACTATGGCTACACCTTC. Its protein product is CASSSGTGANYGYTF.

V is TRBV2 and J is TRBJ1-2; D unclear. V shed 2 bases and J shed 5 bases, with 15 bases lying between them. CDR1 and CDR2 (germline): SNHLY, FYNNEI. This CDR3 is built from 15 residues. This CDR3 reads CASSEKSHPQYGYTF. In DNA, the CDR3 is TGTGCCAGCAGTGAAAAGTCGCACCCTCAATATGGCTACACCTTC. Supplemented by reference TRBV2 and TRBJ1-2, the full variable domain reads EPEVTQTPSHQVTQMGQEVILRCVPISNHLYFYWYRQILGQKVEFLVSFYNNEISEKSEIFDDQFSVERPDGSNFTLKIRSTKLEDSAMYFCASSEKSHPQYGYTFGSGTRLTVV.

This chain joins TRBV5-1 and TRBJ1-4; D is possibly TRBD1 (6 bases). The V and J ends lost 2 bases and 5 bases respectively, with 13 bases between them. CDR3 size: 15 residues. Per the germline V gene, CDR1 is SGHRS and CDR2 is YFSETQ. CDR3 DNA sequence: TGCGCCAGCAGCTTAGCGGGGGGCGCGAATGAAAAACTGTTTTTT. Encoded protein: CASSLAGGANEKLFF.

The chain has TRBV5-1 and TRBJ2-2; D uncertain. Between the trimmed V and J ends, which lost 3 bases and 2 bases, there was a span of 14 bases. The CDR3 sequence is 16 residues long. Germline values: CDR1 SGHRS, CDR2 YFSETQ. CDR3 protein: CASSSSRPFNTGELFF. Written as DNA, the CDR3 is TGCGCCAGCAGCTCCTCCCGGCCTTTCAACACCGGGGAGCTGTTTTTT.

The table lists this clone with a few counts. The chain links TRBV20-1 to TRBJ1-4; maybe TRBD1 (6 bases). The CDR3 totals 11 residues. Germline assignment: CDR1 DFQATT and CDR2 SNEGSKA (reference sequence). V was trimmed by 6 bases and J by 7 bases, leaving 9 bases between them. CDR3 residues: CSARQVEKLFF. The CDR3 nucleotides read TGCAGTGCCAGACAGGTTGAAAAACTGTTTTTT.

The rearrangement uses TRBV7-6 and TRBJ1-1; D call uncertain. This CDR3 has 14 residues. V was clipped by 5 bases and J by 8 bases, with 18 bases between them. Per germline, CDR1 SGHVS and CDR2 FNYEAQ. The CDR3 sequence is CASSPGQLGWEAFF. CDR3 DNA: TGTGCCAGCAGCCCGGGCCAGCTTGGTTGGGAAGCTTTCTTT.

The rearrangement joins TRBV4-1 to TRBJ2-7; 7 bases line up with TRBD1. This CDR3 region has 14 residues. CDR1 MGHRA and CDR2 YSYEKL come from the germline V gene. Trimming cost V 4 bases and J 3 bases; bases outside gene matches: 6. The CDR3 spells CASSPRTGGYEQYF. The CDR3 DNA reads TGCGCCAGCAGCCCTCGGACAGGAGGCTACGAGCAGTACTTC.

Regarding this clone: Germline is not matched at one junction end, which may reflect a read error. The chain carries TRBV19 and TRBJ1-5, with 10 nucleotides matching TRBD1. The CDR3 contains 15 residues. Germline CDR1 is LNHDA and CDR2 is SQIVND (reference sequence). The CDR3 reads CASSLEDRGVQPQHF. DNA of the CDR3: TGTGCCAGTAGTTTAGAGGACAGGGGGGTTCAGCCCCAGCATTTT.

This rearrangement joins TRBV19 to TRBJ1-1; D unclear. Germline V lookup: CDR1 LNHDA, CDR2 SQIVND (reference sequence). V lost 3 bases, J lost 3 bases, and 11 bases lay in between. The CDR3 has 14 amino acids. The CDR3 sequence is CASSISSADTEAFF. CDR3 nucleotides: TGTGCCAGTAGTATTTCATCAGCGGACACTGAAGCTTTCTTT.

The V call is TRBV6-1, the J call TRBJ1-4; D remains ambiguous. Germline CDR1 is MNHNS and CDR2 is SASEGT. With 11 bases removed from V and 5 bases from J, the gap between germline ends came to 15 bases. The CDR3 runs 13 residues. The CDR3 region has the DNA TGTGCCGCGGGTCTCTCTCCGAATGAAAAACTGTTTTTT. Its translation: CAAGLSPNEKLFF.

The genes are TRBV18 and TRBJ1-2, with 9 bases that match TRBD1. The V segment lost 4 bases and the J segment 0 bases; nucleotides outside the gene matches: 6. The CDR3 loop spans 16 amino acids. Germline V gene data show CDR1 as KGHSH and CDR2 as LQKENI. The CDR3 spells CASSRDRVEANYGYTF. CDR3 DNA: TGTGCCAGCTCACGGGACAGGGTTGAAGCTAACTATGGCTACACCTTC.